The rows below give T cell receptor beta chains drawn from one sample of a study of blood T cell repertoires in COVID-19. Repertoires were generated with immunoSEQ multiplex PCR, while TCRdb's copy carries only in-frame clones and drops some. Of 100,000 or so clones listed, about two thirds are singletons. Sequenced sample: peripheral blood. Source of these receptors: a woman over 75 with acute or convalescent COVID-19. The CDR3 runs from the conserved cysteine through the conserved F or W. The order of the fields is D gene, J gene, V gene, CDR3 length, clone size, CDR3 DNA, CDR3 protein. The D gene is left open where the match is weak. The size of a clone is reported for some rows only, either as once, few or many, or as a class for expanded clones.

d_gene: TRBD2
j_gene: TRBJ2-7
v_gene: TRBV29-1
len: 16
abundance: NA
CDR3nt: TGCAGCGTGCGGGGGGTACAGGGAGGGGTAAACTACGAGCAGTACTTC
CDR3aa: CSVRGVQGGVNYEQYF

d_gene: NA
j_gene: TRBJ2-7
v_gene: TRBV5-1
len: 14
abundance: NA
CDR3nt: TGCGCCAGCAGCCCCAGTCGGGTCCCCTACGAGCAGTACTTC
CDR3aa: CASSPSRVPYEQYF

d_gene: TRBD1
j_gene: TRBJ2-3
v_gene: TRBV11-2
len: 15
abundance: NA
CDR3nt: TGTGCCAGCAGCGGAAGGACAGGGACCACAGATACGCAGTATTTT
CDR3aa: CASSGRTGTTDTQYF

d_gene: NA
j_gene: TRBJ1-5
v_gene: TRBV19
len: 16
abundance: NA
CDR3nt: TGTGCCAGTAGTAATGTACGGCAGGGCGAGAATCAGCCCCAGCATTTT
CDR3aa: CASSNVRQGENQPQHF

d_gene: TRBD2
j_gene: TRBJ2-4
v_gene: TRBV7-2
len: 16
abundance: NA
CDR3nt: TGTGCCAGCAGCTTCGAGCGGGGTTGGGCCAAAAACATTCAGTACTTC
CDR3aa: CASSFERGWAKNIQYF

d_gene: NA
j_gene: TRBJ1-5
v_gene: TRBV19
len: 14
abundance: NA
CDR3nt: TGTGCCAGTAGGCTGGGCCCAAACAATCAGCCCCAGCATTTT
CDR3aa: CASRLGPNNQPQHF

d_gene: NA
j_gene: TRBJ2-7
v_gene: TRBV27
len: 13
abundance: NA
CDR3nt: TGTGCCAGCAGTTTGCACAGGGACGGCGAGCAGTACTTC
CDR3aa: CASSLHRDGEQYF

d_gene: NA
j_gene: TRBJ2-1
v_gene: TRBV18
len: 16
abundance: NA
CDR3nt: TGTGCCAGCTCACCGCCTCCAAAACTAGGTCCCAATGAGCAGTTCTTC
CDR3aa: CASSPPPKLGPNEQFF

d_gene: NA
j_gene: TRBJ2-2
v_gene: TRBV18
len: 14
abundance: once
CDR3nt: TGTGCCAGCTCACCGGGGACTAACACCGGGGAGCTGTTTTTT
CDR3aa: CASSPGTNTGELFF

d_gene: NA
j_gene: TRBJ1-1
v_gene: TRBV20-1
len: 9
abundance: NA
CDR3nt: TGCACCCCCAGGGCCGAAGCTTTCTTT
CDR3aa: CTPRAEAFF

d_gene: NA
j_gene: TRBJ2-3
v_gene: TRBV29-1
len: 13
abundance: once
CDR3nt: TGCAGCGTTGAGGTGGGCGACACAGATACGCAGTATTTT
CDR3aa: CSVEVGDTDTQYF

d_gene: NA
j_gene: TRBJ2-2
v_gene: TRBV19
len: 13
abundance: NA
CDR3nt: TGTGCCAGTAGTATCCCAGGGGCCGGGGAGCTGTTTTTT
CDR3aa: CASSIPGAGELFF

d_gene: NA
j_gene: TRBJ1-1
v_gene: TRBV5-6
len: 15
abundance: NA
CDR3nt: TGTGCCAGCAGCTTGACAGGGAGAGGGAACATGGAAGCTTTCTTT
CDR3aa: CASSLTGRGNMEAFF

d_gene: NA
j_gene: TRBJ1-3
v_gene: TRBV9
len: 14
abundance: NA
CDR3nt: TGTGCCAGCAGAGGGGAAACCTCTGGAAACACCATATATTTT
CDR3aa: CASRGETSGNTIYF

d_gene: NA
j_gene: TRBJ2-7
v_gene: TRBV7-6
len: 14
abundance: few
CDR3nt: TGTGCCAGCAGCAACCAACAGGGTTACTACGAGCAGTACTTC
CDR3aa: CASSNQQGYYEQYF

d_gene: NA
j_gene: TRBJ2-7
v_gene: TRBV2
len: 14
abundance: NA
CDR3nt: TGTGCCAGCGCCCCCGGCGCAGGGAGGAGTGAGCAGTACTTC
CDR3aa: CASAPGAGRSEQYF

d_gene: NA
j_gene: TRBJ1-4
v_gene: TRBV3-1/TRBV3-2
len: 16
abundance: NA
CDR3nt: TGTGCCAGCAGCCCTGGTGGGAGGGCGCAGGGTGAAAAACTGTTTTTT
CDR3aa: CASSPGGRAQGEKLFF

d_gene: NA
j_gene: TRBJ1-1
v_gene: TRBV27
len: 16
abundance: NA
CDR3nt: TGTGCCAGCAGTTTATGGGTCAAGGGGCCGAACACTGAAGCTTTCTTT
CDR3aa: CASSLWVKGPNTEAFF

d_gene: TRBD1
j_gene: TRBJ2-1
v_gene: TRBV11-3
len: 14
abundance: NA
CDR3nt: TGTGCCAGCAGCTTAGGGGACAGGGTAAATGAGCAGTTCTTC
CDR3aa: CASSLGDRVNEQFF

d_gene: NA
j_gene: TRBJ2-5
v_gene: TRBV10-3
len: 12
abundance: few
CDR3nt: TGTGCCATCAGTGAGAACAGGGAGACCCAGTACTTC
CDR3aa: CAISENRETQYF

d_gene: NA
j_gene: TRBJ1-2
v_gene: TRBV29-1
len: 12
abundance: NA
CDR3nt: TGCAGCGTAGCAGGGGAAATCTATGGCTACACCTTC
CDR3aa: CSVAGEIYGYTF

d_gene: TRBD1
j_gene: TRBJ2-7
v_gene: TRBV6-5
len: 13
abundance: NA
CDR3nt: TGTGCCAGTACGGACAGGGCCAGCTACGAGCAGTACTTC
CDR3aa: CASTDRASYEQYF

d_gene: NA
j_gene: TRBJ2-7
v_gene: TRBV7-2
len: 15
abundance: NA
CDR3nt: TGTGCCAGCAGCTTAGCGGAAGGGGCCCCCTACGAGCAGTACTTC
CDR3aa: CASSLAEGAPYEQYF

d_gene: NA
j_gene: TRBJ1-6
v_gene: TRBV18
len: 15
abundance: NA
CDR3nt: TGTGCCAGCTCACCGATTGCGGGGAATAATTCACCCCTCCACTTT
CDR3aa: CASSPIAGNNSPLHF

d_gene: TRBD1
j_gene: TRBJ2-1
v_gene: TRBV3-1/TRBV3-2
len: 15
abundance: NA
CDR3nt: TGTGCCAGCAGCTCGACAGGGAGCTCCTACAATGAGCAGTTCTTC
CDR3aa: CASSSTGSSYNEQFF

d_gene: NA
j_gene: TRBJ2-7
v_gene: TRBV5-1
len: 13
abundance: few
CDR3nt: TGCGCCAGCAGCTTGGACGGAGCCTACGAGCAGTACTTC
CDR3aa: CASSLDGAYEQYF

d_gene: TRBD2
j_gene: TRBJ2-5
v_gene: TRBV5-1
len: 15
abundance: few
CDR3nt: TGCGCCAGCAGCTTCAGCGGGGGGGCCAGGGAGACCCAGTACTTC
CDR3aa: CASSFSGGARETQYF

d_gene: NA
j_gene: TRBJ1-1
v_gene: TRBV3-1/TRBV3-2
len: 14
abundance: NA
CDR3nt: TGTGCCAGCAGCCAAGACGACACGAACACTGAAGCTTTCTTT
CDR3aa: CASSQDDTNTEAFF

d_gene: TRBD1
j_gene: TRBJ1-2
v_gene: TRBV4-3
len: 15
abundance: NA
CDR3nt: TGCGCCAGCAGCCAGTACGGGACAGCAAACTATGGCTACACCTTC
CDR3aa: CASSQYGTANYGYTF

d_gene: NA
j_gene: TRBJ2-5
v_gene: TRBV7-6
len: 14
abundance: NA
CDR3nt: TGTGCCAGCAGCTTAGTCTACAGGGAAGAGACCCAGTACTTC
CDR3aa: CASSLVYREETQYF

d_gene: NA
j_gene: TRBJ2-1
v_gene: TRBV9
len: 14
abundance: NA
CDR3nt: TGTGCCAGCAGCCAGGTTAGCGGTTACAATGAGCAGTTCTTC
CDR3aa: CASSQVSGYNEQFF

d_gene: TRBD1
j_gene: TRBJ1-4
v_gene: TRBV6-5
len: 15
abundance: NA
CDR3nt: TGTGCCACCAGGGACAGGCCGTCAAGTAATGAAAAACTGTTTTTT
CDR3aa: CATRDRPSSNEKLFF

d_gene: TRBD2
j_gene: TRBJ2-1
v_gene: TRBV19
len: 17
abundance: NA
CDR3nt: TGTGCCAGTAGTATGGGGACGAGCGGGAGCTCCTACAATGAGCAGTTCTTC
CDR3aa: CASSMGTSGSSYNEQFF

d_gene: TRBD2
j_gene: TRBJ2-1
v_gene: TRBV5-6
len: 16
abundance: once
CDR3nt: TGTGCCAGCAGCTTTGCACTTGGACTAGAAAATAATGAGCAGTTCTTC
CDR3aa: CASSFALGLENNEQFF

d_gene: NA
j_gene: TRBJ2-3
v_gene: TRBV5-1
len: 14
abundance: NA
CDR3nt: TGCGCCAGCAAACAGGACAGCTACACAGATACGCAGTATTTT
CDR3aa: CASKQDSYTDTQYF

d_gene: TRBD1
j_gene: TRBJ1-2
v_gene: TRBV13
len: 16
abundance: NA
CDR3nt: TGTGCCAGCAGCTCCCGGGCCGGGACAGGGATCTATGGCTACACCTTC
CDR3aa: CASSSRAGTGIYGYTF

d_gene: TRBD2
j_gene: TRBJ2-7
v_gene: TRBV2
len: 15
abundance: NA
CDR3nt: TGTGCCAGCAGTGACTCGGGACTAGCGGGGGTCGAGCAGTACTTC
CDR3aa: CASSDSGLAGVEQYF

d_gene: TRBD2
j_gene: TRBJ2-3
v_gene: TRBV9
len: 16
abundance: few
CDR3nt: TGTGCCAGCAGCGTAGCGGCGGGGGGGGTGTCAGATACGCAGTATTTT
CDR3aa: CASSVAAGGVSDTQYF

d_gene: TRBD2
j_gene: TRBJ2-7
v_gene: TRBV9
len: 15
abundance: few
CDR3nt: TGTGCCAGCAGCGTAGCGACGGGAGGGGTTGGCGAGCAGTACTTC
CDR3aa: CASSVATGGVGEQYF

d_gene: NA
j_gene: TRBJ1-3
v_gene: TRBV28
len: 15
abundance: NA
CDR3nt: TGTGCCAGCAGTTTTGGGCTCTCGACTGGAAACACCATATATTTT
CDR3aa: CASSFGLSTGNTIYF

d_gene: NA
j_gene: TRBJ1-3
v_gene: TRBV6-5
len: 13
abundance: few
CDR3nt: TGTGCCAGCAGTAGGACAGTCGGAAACACCATATATTTT
CDR3aa: CASSRTVGNTIYF